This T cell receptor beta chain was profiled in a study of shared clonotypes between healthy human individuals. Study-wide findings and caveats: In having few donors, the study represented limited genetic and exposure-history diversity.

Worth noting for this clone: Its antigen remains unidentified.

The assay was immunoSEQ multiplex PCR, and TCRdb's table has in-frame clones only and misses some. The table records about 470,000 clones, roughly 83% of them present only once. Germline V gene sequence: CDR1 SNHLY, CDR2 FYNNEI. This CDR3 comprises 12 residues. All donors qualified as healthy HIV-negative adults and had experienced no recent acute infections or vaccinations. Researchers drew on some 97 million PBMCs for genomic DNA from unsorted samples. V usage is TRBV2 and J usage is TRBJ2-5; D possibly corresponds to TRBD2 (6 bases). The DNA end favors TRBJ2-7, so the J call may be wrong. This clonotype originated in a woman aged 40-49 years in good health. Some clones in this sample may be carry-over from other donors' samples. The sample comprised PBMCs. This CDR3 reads CASTWGRNEQYF. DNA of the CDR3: TGTGCCAGCACCTGGGGGAGGAACGAGCAGTACTTC.